This T cell receptor beta chain was found in a study of shared clonotypes between healthy human individuals. Study summary: Three men and a couple of women, aged 18 to 49, were donors. Findings of the study overall: Tissues were not sampled, only blood, and their repertoires likely differ.

With V trimmed by 2 bases and J by 3 bases, 3 bases remained unmatched. The CDR3 runs to 14 residues. Looked up from germline, CDR1 is SGHNT and CDR2 is YYREEE (reference sequence). CD45RO-negative, CCR7-selected cells formed the naive CD8 fraction, which excluded terminally differentiated effector memory CD45RA+ cells. As to this clone: No antigen is known for it.

Repertoires were generated with immunoSEQ multiplex PCR, while TCRdb's copy carries only in-frame clones and drops some. The repertoire holds millions of clones, with around 96% as singletons. This rearrangement joins TRBV5-4 to TRBJ2-5; TRBD1 matches at 8 bases. The clonotype originates from a man aged 18 to 29 in good health. Specimen: naive CD8+ T cells sorted from blood. The CDR3, as DNA: TGTGCCAGCAGCTTACAGGGGGAGGAAGAGACCCAGTACTTC. Its protein product is CASSLQGEEETQYF.